This is a list of T cell receptor beta chains from one sample in a study of follicular helper T cells after annual influenza vaccination. TCRdb's copy holds only in-frame clones and misses some; the assay was immunoSEQ multiplex PCR. This table has 9,000 to 10,000 clones, approximately 83% appearing once. Sequencing used CXCR5- memory CD4+ T cells sorted from blood, obtained 7 days after influenza vaccination. Receptors originate from an adult who received the influenza vaccine. Both conserved end residues are part of each CDR3. Each record gives: J gene, V gene, clone size, D gene, CDR3 DNA, CDR3 protein. A D gene is named only where the DNA matches it firmly. Some rows have no size entry. The others give once, few or many, or a class for an expanded clone.

J: TRBJ1-5; V: TRBV5-6; size: NA; D: NA; DNA: TGTGCCAGCAGCTTTGGGCAGGGCTTCAATCAGCCCCAGCATTTT; CDR3: CASSFGQGFNQPQHF
J: TRBJ1-1; V: TRBV5-6; size: NA; D: TRBD1; DNA: TGTGCCAGCAGCCTGGGGACAGGGTTGAACACTGAAGCTTTCTTT; CDR3: CASSLGTGLNTEAFF
J: TRBJ1-3; V: TRBV28; size: NA; D: NA; DNA: TGTGCCAGCTCTTCGGGAGCCTTCTCTGGAAACACCATATATTTT; CDR3: CASSSGAFSGNTIYF
J: TRBJ2-2; V: TRBV9; size: once; D: TRBD2; DNA: TGTGCCAGCAGCCTTACCTGGACTAGCGGGAGAGGGAACACCGGGGAGCTGTTTTTT; CDR3: CASSLTWTSGRGNTGELFF
J: TRBJ1-2; V: TRBV18; size: NA; D: TRBD1; DNA: TGTGCCAGCTCACCGGCTAACAGGGGGCGCGGGTCTGGAGGCTATGGCTACACCTTC; CDR3: CASSPANRGRGSGGYGYTF
J: TRBJ2-7; V: TRBV5-4; size: NA; D: NA; DNA: TGTGCCAGCAGCTTGGGACTGTCTGACGAGCAGTACTTC; CDR3: CASSLGLSDEQYF
J: TRBJ2-1; V: TRBV20-1; size: NA; D: NA; DNA: TGCAGTATCGGACAGCGCAATGAGCAGTTCTTC; CDR3: CSIGQRNEQFF
J: TRBJ1-2; V: TRBV6-1; size: once; D: TRBD1; DNA: TGTGCCAGCAGTGAAGCGTCGAGACAGGGGATGAATGGCTACACCTTC; CDR3: CASSEASRQGMNGYTF
J: TRBJ2-1; V: TRBV6-4; size: NA; D: NA; DNA: TGTGCCAGCAGTGACACGGATAGGCATGCCTACAATGAGCAGTTCTTC; CDR3: CASSDTDRHAYNEQFF
J: TRBJ1-1; V: TRBV2; size: NA; D: NA; DNA: TGTGCCAGCAGTTCGGACCCTACAGGTTTCACTGAAGCTTTCTTT; CDR3: CASSSDPTGFTEAFF
J: TRBJ2-5; V: TRBV2; size: NA; D: NA; DNA: TGTGCCAGCAGTGCCCGGACGGGCCAAGAGACCCAGTACTTC; CDR3: CASSARTGQETQYF
J: TRBJ2-3; V: TRBV5-1; size: NA; D: NA; DNA: TGCGCCAGCAGCCGGGACTCGCCCCTGGATACGCAGTATTTT; CDR3: CASSRDSPLDTQYF
J: TRBJ1-2; V: TRBV30; size: NA; D: NA; DNA: TGTGCCTGGACCCGGGAGTTCTATGGCTACACCTTC; CDR3: CAWTREFYGYTF
J: TRBJ2-1; V: TRBV18; size: NA; D: TRBD1; DNA: TGTGCCAGCTCACCACCAGGGGGCGCCTACAATGAGCAGTTCTTC; CDR3: CASSPPGGAYNEQFF
J: TRBJ1-5; V: TRBV28; size: NA; D: NA; DNA: TGTGCCAGCAGTTTTCTTAACAGGGTCAATCAGCCCCAGCATTTT; CDR3: CASSFLNRVNQPQHF
J: TRBJ2-2; V: TRBV7-8; size: NA; D: TRBD1; DNA: TGTGCCAGCAGCTTAGCGGTGGCAGGGGGTACCGGGGAGCTGTTTTTT; CDR3: CASSLAVAGGTGELFF
J: TRBJ2-1; V: TRBV5-1; size: NA; D: TRBD2; DNA: TGCGCCAGCAGCTTGGTGGTAGCGGGGGGAGCCTACAATGAGCAGTTCTTC; CDR3: CASSLVVAGGAYNEQFF
J: TRBJ2-2; V: TRBV27; size: few; D: NA; DNA: TGTGCCAGCAGATTCTCCGGCCCCGGGGAGCTGTTTTTT; CDR3: CASRFSGPGELFF
J: TRBJ2-7; V: TRBV28; size: NA; D: NA; DNA: TGTGCCAGCAGTTATTCTCGGGCCTCCCCCACCTACGAGCAGTACTTC; CDR3: CASSYSRASPTYEQYF
J: TRBJ1-2; V: TRBV14; size: few; D: NA; DNA: TGTGCCAGCAGCCGTGGACGGGGATATGGCTACACCTTC; CDR3: CASSRGRGYGYTF
J: TRBJ1-4; V: TRBV15; size: NA; D: NA; DNA: TGTGCCACCAGCAGGGACGCAGGCAGGGCGGAAAAACTGTTTTTT; CDR3: CATSRDAGRAEKLFF